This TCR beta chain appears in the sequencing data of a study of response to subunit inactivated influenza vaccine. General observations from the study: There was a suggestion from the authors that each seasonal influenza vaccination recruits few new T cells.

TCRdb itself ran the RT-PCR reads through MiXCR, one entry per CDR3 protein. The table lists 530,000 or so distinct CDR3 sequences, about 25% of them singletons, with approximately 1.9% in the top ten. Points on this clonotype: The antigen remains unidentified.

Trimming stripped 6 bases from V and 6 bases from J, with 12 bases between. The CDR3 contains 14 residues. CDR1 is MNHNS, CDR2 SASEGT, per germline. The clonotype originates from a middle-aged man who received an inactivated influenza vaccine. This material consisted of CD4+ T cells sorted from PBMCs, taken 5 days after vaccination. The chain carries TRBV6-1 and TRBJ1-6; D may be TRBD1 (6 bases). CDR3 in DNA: TGTGCCAGCAGCCTGCGGACAGCTAATTCACCCCTCCACTTT. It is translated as CASSLRTANSPLHF.